This TCR beta chain was identified in a study of T cells in Graves' hyperthyroidism and ophthalmopathy. Overall study results and limits: Most expanded thyroid clonotypes above 0.001 recurred in blood. Ophthalmopathy was model-predicted a median about six months pre-onset.

A note on this clonotype: Its target is unknown.

The germline gives CDR1 MGHRA, CDR2 YSYEKL. Between the trimmed V and J ends, which lost 0 bases and 4 bases, there was a span of 12 bases. CDR3 length: 15 residues. Hyperthyroidism, newly diagnosed and lasting under 2 months, affected patients aged 18 to 65. Clinicians diagnosed patients from clinical symptoms, serum thyroxine and TRAb, thyroid ultrasound and orbital computed tomography. It was RNA transcripts that yielded the amplified TCR beta CDR3 regions. Primed by the HTBI set, a first-round RT-PCR was run on the TCR CDR3. TCRdb used MiXCR to reprocess the multiplex PCR reads, holding one entry per CDR3 protein. The sample yields nearly 750,000 distinct CDR3 sequences, about a third seen once.

Sequenced sample: blood. The chain recombines TRBV4-1 with TRBJ2-5, with no clear D. The receptor comes from a woman in her forties with Graves' hyperthyroidism. CDR3 sequence: CASSQDRAVGETQYF. The CDR3 nucleotides are TGCGCCAGCAGCCAAGATAGGGCAGTAGGAGAGACCCAGTACTTC.